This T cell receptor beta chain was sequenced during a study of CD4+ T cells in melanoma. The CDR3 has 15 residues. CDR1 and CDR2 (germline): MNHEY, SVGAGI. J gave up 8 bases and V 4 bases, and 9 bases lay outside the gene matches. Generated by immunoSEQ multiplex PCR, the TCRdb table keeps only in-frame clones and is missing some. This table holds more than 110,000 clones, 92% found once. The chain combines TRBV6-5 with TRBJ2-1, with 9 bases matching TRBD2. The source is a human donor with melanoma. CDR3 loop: CASSLKRGVSYEQFF. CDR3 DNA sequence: TGTGCCAGCAGTTTGAAGCGGGGGGTTAGCTATGAGCAGTTCTTC.